The following is a TCR beta chain sequence with its context. The antigen is unknown. The CDR3 covers 13 residues. J was trimmed by 0 bases and V by 6 bases; bases with no gene match: 2. Germline loops: CDR1 MNHEY, CDR2 SMNVEV (reference sequence). Primers included in the PCR were 60 Vbeta and 13 Jbeta primers. Sequencing used immunoSEQ multiplex PCR; TCRdb keeps in-frame clones, though not all of them. The sample has 80,000 to 95,000 clones, roughly 79% seen once. This record comes from a study of cytomegalovirus exposure and HLA in healthy donors. Study findings and constraints: By a later analysis, the bulk of CMV-associated TCR beta chains appeared HLA-restricted. Productive status was seen about 87% or about 30% of the time for most TCR beta V segments in an earlier analysis.

J is TRBJ2-7 and V is TRBV27; TRBD1 agrees at 7 bases. The source material was PBMCs. The receptor comes from a woman aged 25 to 39 in good health and CMV-seronegative. CDR3 coding DNA: TGTGCCAGCAGGAGGACAGGCTCCTACGAGCAGTACTTC. Encoded protein: CASRRTGSYEQYF.